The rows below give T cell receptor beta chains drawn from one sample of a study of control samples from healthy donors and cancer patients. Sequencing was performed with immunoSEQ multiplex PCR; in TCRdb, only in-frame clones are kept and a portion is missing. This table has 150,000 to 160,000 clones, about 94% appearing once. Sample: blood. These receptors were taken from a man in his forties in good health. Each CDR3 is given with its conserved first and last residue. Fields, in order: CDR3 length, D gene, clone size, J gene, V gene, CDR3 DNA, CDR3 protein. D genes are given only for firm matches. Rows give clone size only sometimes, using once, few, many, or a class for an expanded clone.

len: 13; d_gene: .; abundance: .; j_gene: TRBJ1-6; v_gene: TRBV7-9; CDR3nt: TGTGCCAGCAGCTTAGCAGCTAATTCACCCCTCCACTTT; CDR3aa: CASSLAANSPLHF
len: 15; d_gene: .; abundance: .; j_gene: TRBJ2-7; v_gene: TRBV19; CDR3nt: TGTGCCAGTAGTATGATGAGGGGGGTCTCCTACGAGCAGTACTTC; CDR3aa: CASSMMRGVSYEQYF
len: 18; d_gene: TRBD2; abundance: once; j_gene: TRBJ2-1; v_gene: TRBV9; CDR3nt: TGTGCCAGCAGCGTTTCGAGCGGGGGGCCCTCCTCCTACAATGAGCAGTTCTTC; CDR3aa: CASSVSSGGPSSYNEQFF
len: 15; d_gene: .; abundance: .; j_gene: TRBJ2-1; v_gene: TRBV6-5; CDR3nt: TGTGCCAGCAGTTACTCGGGGGGGGCCGAGAATGAGCAGTTCTTC; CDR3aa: CASSYSGGAENEQFF
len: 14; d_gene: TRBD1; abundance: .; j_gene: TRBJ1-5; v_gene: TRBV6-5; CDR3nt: TGTGCCAGCAGTAGGGACAGGGGATATCAGCCCCAGCATTTT; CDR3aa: CASSRDRGYQPQHF
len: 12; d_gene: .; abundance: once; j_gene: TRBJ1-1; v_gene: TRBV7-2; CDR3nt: TGTGCCAGCGGGGGAGTGTCGGTTGAAGCTTTCTTT; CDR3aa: CASGGVSVEAFF
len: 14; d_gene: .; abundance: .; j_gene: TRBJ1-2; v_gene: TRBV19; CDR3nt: TGTGCCAGTAGTATAGATCGGTCCTTTGTGGGCTACACCTTC; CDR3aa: CASSIDRSFVGYTF
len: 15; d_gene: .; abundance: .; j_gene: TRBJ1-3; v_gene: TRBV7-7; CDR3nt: TGTGCCAGCAGCTCCCGACCATCCCTCGGAAACACCATATATTTT; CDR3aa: CASSSRPSLGNTIYF
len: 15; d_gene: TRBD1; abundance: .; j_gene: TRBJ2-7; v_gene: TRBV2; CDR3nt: TGTGCCAGCAGCAGTAATTGGGGACAGGGCTACGAGCAGTACTTC; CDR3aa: CASSSNWGQGYEQYF
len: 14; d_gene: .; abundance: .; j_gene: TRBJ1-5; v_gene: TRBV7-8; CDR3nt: TGTGCCAGCAGCCCGGGGACCCCAAGTAAGCCCCAGCATTTT; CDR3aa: CASSPGTPSKPQHF
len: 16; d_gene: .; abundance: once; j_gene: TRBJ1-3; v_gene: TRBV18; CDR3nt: TGTGCCAGCTCACCACCGATGGTTAAAGGTGGAAACACCATATATTTT; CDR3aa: CASSPPMVKGGNTIYF
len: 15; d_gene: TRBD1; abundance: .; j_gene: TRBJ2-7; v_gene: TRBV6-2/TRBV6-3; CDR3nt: TGTGCCAGCAGTACCCGGGACAGGGTCTCCTACGAGCAGTACTTC; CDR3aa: CASSTRDRVSYEQYF
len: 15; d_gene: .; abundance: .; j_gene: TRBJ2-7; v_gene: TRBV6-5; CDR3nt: TGTGCCAGCAGTTCCCCAGATCGCACGGTCTACGAGCAGTACTTC; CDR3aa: CASSSPDRTVYEQYF
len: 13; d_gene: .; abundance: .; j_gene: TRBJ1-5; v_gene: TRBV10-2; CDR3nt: TGCGCCAGCAGTTCCCTTGGGGGACAGCCCCAGCATTTT; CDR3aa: CASSSLGGQPQHF
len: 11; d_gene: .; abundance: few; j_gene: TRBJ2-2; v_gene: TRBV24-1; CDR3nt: TGTGCCACCGGGGACACCGGGGAGCTGTTTTTT; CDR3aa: CATGDTGELFF
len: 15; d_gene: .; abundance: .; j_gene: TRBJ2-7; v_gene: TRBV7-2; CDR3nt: TGTGCCAGCAGCTTGGGTACGGGGCGCCCCTACGAGCAGTACTTC; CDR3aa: CASSLGTGRPYEQYF